This T cell receptor (beta chain) was profiled in a study of control samples from healthy donors and cancer patients. The CDR3 contains 12 residues. The V end lost 1 base, the J end lost 7 bases, and 7 bases lay between the germline ends. Generated by immunoSEQ multiplex PCR, the TCRdb table keeps only in-frame clones and is missing some. The sample records over 150,000 clones, about 90% being singletons. The clonotype was recovered from a woman aged 40 to 49 in good health. Sequenced material: blood. J is TRBJ1-2 and V is TRBV12-3 or TRBV12-4, with D possibly TRBD1 on 6 matching bases. CDR3 sequence reads: CASSLEDSGYTF. The DNA of the CDR3 is TGTGCCAGCAGTTTAGAGGACAGTGGCTACACCTTC.